Following are 8 T cell receptor beta chains from one sample sequenced in a study of cytomegalovirus exposure and HLA in healthy donors. The PCR ran on 60 Vbeta and 13 Jbeta primers. Profiled with immunoSEQ multiplex PCR; TCRdb holds only in-frame clones, not every one. The sample has 180,000 or so clones, about 75% seen once; the top ten hold roughly an eighth. Input material: PBMCs. The origin of the receptors is a man aged 50 or older in good health and CMV-seropositive.

The chain uses TRBV11-1 and TRBJ2-7; D is ambiguous. V dropped 5 bases and J dropped 0 bases, with 23 bases sitting between them. Germline V gene data show CDR1 as SGHAT and CDR2 as FQDESV (reference sequence). This CDR3 spans 18 amino acids. CDR3 loop: CASSDGGRWAGSSYEQYF. The DNA for the CDR3 is TGTGCCAGCAGCGACGGTGGTCGATGGGCAGGAAGCTCCTACGAGCAGTACTTC.

Here the CDR3 reads CASSGQGLGNQPQHF. CDR3 sequence (DNA): TGTGCCAGCAGTGGACAGGGTTTGGGCAATCAGCCCCAGCATTTT. This chain connects TRBV2 to TRBJ1-5; 7 bases fit TRBD1. The CDR3 is 15 residues long. The J segment lost 2 bases and the V segment lost 4 bases, leaving 5 bases of the junction unmatched. Germline CDR1 and CDR2: SNHLY and FYNNEI.

This clone was seen just once. This chain joins TRBV11-2 and TRBJ2-7; D is uncertain. The germline V and J ends were trimmed by 1 base and 3 bases, with 4 bases remaining between them. Germline V gives CDR1 SGHAT, CDR2 FQNNGV. This CDR3 comprises 12 residues. CDR3 region: CASSLVSYEQYF. CDR3 DNA sequence: TGTGCCAGCAGCTTAGTCAGCTACGAGCAGTACTTC.

The rearrangement joins TRBV5-4 to TRBJ1-2, with 8 bases identical to TRBD1. This CDR3 has 15 residues. The ends lost 8 bases at V and 0 bases at J; junction bases unmatched: 9. The germline V gene has CDR1 SGHNT and CDR2 YYREEE (reference sequence). CDR3 coding DNA: TGTGCCAGTATAGGGGAACAGGGGGCTAACTATGGCTACACCTTC. Residues: CASIGEQGANYGYTF.

V usage is TRBV7-6 and J usage is TRBJ2-3, with 8 bases identical to TRBD2. The V gene end was trimmed by 4 bases and the J gene end by 2 bases; junction bases not matched to a gene: 11. CDR3 length: 17 amino acids. In germline, CDR1 is SGHVS, CDR2 FNYEAQ. CDR3 protein: CASSSSHREGPTDTQYF. The CDR3 nucleotides are TGTGCCAGCAGCTCGTCTCACCGGGAGGGGCCCACAGATACGCAGTATTTT. The full variable domain, its missing parts supplied by reference TRBV7-6 and TRBJ2-3, is GAGVSQSPRYKVTKRGQDVALRCDPISGHVSLYWYRQALGQGPEFLTYFNYEAQQDKSGLPNDRFSAERPEGSISTLTIQRTEQRDSAMYRCASSSSHREGPTDTQYFGPGTRLTVL.

The chain couples TRBV28 to TRBJ1-2, with a tentative D call TRBD1 (5 bases). From germline, CDR1 is MDHEN and CDR2 SYDVKM. This CDR3 is built from 14 residues. Deletions cut 8 bases from V and 7 bases from J, with 20 bases between. The CDR3 loop reads CASGLRRLGAGYTF. The DNA for the CDR3 is TGTGCCAGCGGCCTGAGGAGATTAGGGGCTGGCTACACCTTC.

V usage is TRBV19 and J usage is TRBJ1-2; D not resolved. V was clipped by 4 bases and J by 6 bases, with 9 bases between them. The germline CDR1 and CDR2 sequences are LNHDA and SQIVND (reference sequence). This CDR3 has 12 residues. CDR3 DNA: TGTGCCAGTAGTACGAGGGCGAATGGCTACACCTTC. Translated: CASSTRANGYTF.

This clone was observed a few times. Other DNA sequences within the sample encode an identical CDR3. The CDR3 sequence is CASSVGGGRSNEQFF. CDR3 nucleotides: TGTGCCAGCAGCGTAGGCGGGGGGCGGAGCAATGAGCAGTTCTTC. V and J are TRBV9 and TRBJ2-1; 8 bases align to TRBD2. V gave up 0 bases and J gave up 6 bases; unmatched junction bases: 5. This CDR3 is 15 amino acids long. The germline V gene has CDR1 SGDLS and CDR2 YYNGEE.